Listed below are T cell receptor beta chains from one sample, sequenced in a study of spatial heterogeneity in lung cancer. TCRdb reprocessed the 5' RACE reads via MiXCR and lists one record per CDR3 protein. The sample has around 2,000 distinct CDR3 sequences, more than 20% seen once. The material sequenced was normal lung tissue next to the tumor, taken at surgery. These receptors were taken from a male donor with early-stage non-small cell lung cancer. CDR3s include the opening cysteine and the closing phenylalanine or tryptophan. A D gene is named only where the DNA matches it firmly. Expanded clones are given a class, and other clones once, few, many or no size at all.

J,size,V,D,DNA,CDR3
TRBJ1-2,large,TRBV6-6,.,TGTGCCAGCAGTTACTCTAGCGCGGAACACTATGGCTACACCTTC,CASSYSSAEHYGYTF
TRBJ1-2,.,TRBV10-3,TRBD1,TGTGCCATCAGTGCTGGCAGGGGGACCTATGGCTACACCTTC,CAISAGRGTYGYTF
TRBJ2-1,large,TRBV20-1,.,TGCAGTGCGGCCGGGACTCCAGGGAATGAGCAGTTCTTC,CSAAGTPGNEQFF
TRBJ2-3,.,TRBV6-1,TRBD2,TGTGCCAGCAGTAGCGGGAGGCTAAACACAGATACGCAGTATTTT,CASSSGRLNTDTQYF
TRBJ2-4,.,TRBV19,TRBD1,TGTGCCACCCTAGGGGCGGACAGGCACATTCAGTACTTC,CATLGADRHIQYF
TRBJ1-2,.,TRBV3-1,.,TGTGCCAGCAGCCAAGAAACCGACAACAGGGATGGCTACACCTTC,CASSQETDNRDGYTF
TRBJ1-1,.,TRBV7-6,TRBD1,TGTGCCAGCAGAACCAGCCCGGGACAGGGTGAAGCTTTCTTT,CASRTSPGQGEAFF
TRBJ2-1,medium-sized,TRBV6-5,.,TGTGCCAGCAGTTACTCGAGTCCCCAATACAATGAGCAGTTCTTC,CASSYSSPQYNEQFF
TRBJ2-7,.,TRBV15,.,TGTGCCACCAGCAGGGCTGGGGCACCGAGCGAGCAGTACTTC,CATSRAGAPSEQYF
TRBJ2-2,large,TRBV11-3,.,TGTGCCAGCAGCCTAGAGACCGGGGAGCTGTTTTTT,CASSLETGELFF
TRBJ2-2,medium-sized,TRBV24-1,TRBD1,TGTGCCACCAGTGATCCGGGACAGGATAACACCGGGGAGCTGTTTTTT,CATSDPGQDNTGELFF
TRBJ2-5,.,TRBV4-1,.,TGCGCCAGCAGCAGAGGGACTGTACAAGAGACCCGGTACTTC,CASSRGTVQETRYF
TRBJ2-7,many,TRBV5-1,TRBD1,TGCGCCAGCAGCTGGGAGACAGGGGCCGGGGGCGAGCAGTACTTC,CASSWETGAGGEQYF
TRBJ1-1,medium-sized,TRBV9,.,TGTGCCAGCAGCGTAGGTATGAACACTGAAGCTTTCTTT,CASSVGMNTEAFF
TRBJ1-2,.,TRBV7-2,.,TGTGCCAGCAGCTTAGGCAAGGACAGTAACTATGGCTACACCTTC,CASSLGKDSNYGYTF
TRBJ2-5,many,TRBV4-3,TRBD2,TGCGCCAGCAGCCAAGAGCGAGCGGGGGGCCTGGAGACCCAGTACTTC,CASSQERAGGLETQYF
TRBJ2-7,.,TRBV6-1,TRBD1,TGTGCCAGCGCCGGGACAGGGGGCGACGAGCAGTACTTC,CASAGTGGDEQYF
TRBJ2-6,many,TRBV6-2/TRBV6-3,TRBD1,TGTGCCAGCAGTAATCAGGGGGCTGGGGCCAACGTCCTGACTTTC,CASSNQGAGANVLTF
TRBJ2-3,few,TRBV25-1,.,TGTGCCAGCAGTGTGGTGGATACGCAGTATTTT,CASSVVDTQYF
TRBJ2-4,many,TRBV7-2,TRBD2,TGTGCCAGCGCTAGGACTAGCGGGGGGCAATACAAAAACATTCAGTACTTC,CASARTSGGQYKNIQYF
TRBJ2-3,.,TRBV2,TRBD2,TGTGCCAGCAGTGAGGGACTAGCTATCACAGATACGCAGTATTTT,CASSEGLAITDTQYF
TRBJ1-4,medium-sized,TRBV27,.,TGTGCCAGCAGTTCAGTAGGGGGAGGTGAAAAACTGTTTTTT,CASSSVGGGEKLFF
TRBJ1-1,medium-sized,TRBV4-1,.,TGCGCCAGCAGCCAAGATCGACAGGTTTGGGAAGCTTTCTTT,CASSQDRQVWEAFF
TRBJ1-1,many,TRBV20-1,TRBD1,TGCAGTGCAGGACAGGGGTCGGGTGAAGCTTTCTTT,CSAGQGSGEAFF
TRBJ1-5,.,TRBV7-8,.,TGTGCCAGCAGCTTAGACGGCGGAAGTTATAGCAATCAGCCCCAGCATTTT,CASSLDGGSYSNQPQHF
TRBJ2-1,medium-sized,TRBV7-2,.,TGTGCCAGCAGCTTAGGAGCAGGGACCTACAATGAGCAGTTCTTC,CASSLGAGTYNEQFF
TRBJ2-5,large,TRBV6-2/TRBV6-3,.,TGTGCCAGCAGTTACGGAAGGGGAGAGACCCAGTACTTC,CASSYGRGETQYF
TRBJ1-1,medium-sized,TRBV12-3/TRBV12-4,TRBD1,TGTGCCAGCTCCCGTGAAGGGGGCGTCACTGAAGCTTTCTTT,CASSREGGVTEAFF
TRBJ1-4,large,TRBV20-1,TRBD1,TGCAGTGCTAGCCAACAGGGGGCGAATGAAAAACTGTTTTTT,CSASQQGANEKLFF
TRBJ1-1,medium-sized,TRBV27,TRBD1,TGTGCCAGCAGTTTAAACAGGGGGCGCGGGCTCCTCTATCAGAACACTGAAGCTTTCTTT,CASSLNRGRGLLYQNTEAFF
TRBJ2-3,medium-sized,TRBV30,TRBD1,TGTGCCTGGAGAGATAGGACAGGGGTCACAGATACGCAGTATTTT,CAWRDRTGVTDTQYF
TRBJ2-4,.,TRBV28,.,TGTGCCAGCAGACATACCTCCGGGACCTCGGCCAAAAACATTCAGTACTTC,CASRHTSGTSAKNIQYF
TRBJ2-2,few,TRBV7-9,TRBD1,TGTGCCAGCAGCGGGACCGGGACAGGGGTAGTCTCCGGGGAGCTGTTTTTT,CASSGTGTGVVSGELFF
TRBJ2-5,many,TRBV5-1,.,TGCGCCAGCAGCTATAATAGCGGTGTGGAAAAGACCCAGTACTTC,CASSYNSGVEKTQYF
TRBJ2-4,.,TRBV28,.,TGTGCCAGCAGTTTATTAGGACAGAAAAACATTCAGTACTTC,CASSLLGQKNIQYF
TRBJ2-3,large,TRBV20-1,TRBD2,TGCAGTGCTAGAGCTAGCGGGAGCACAGATACGCAGTATTTT,CSARASGSTDTQYF
TRBJ2-7,few,TRBV3-1,.,TGTGCCAGCAGCCCAGCGGACAGATTACCTACGTCTGGGCAGTACTTC,CASSPADRLPTSGQYF
TRBJ1-4,medium-sized,TRBV5-1,.,TGCGCCAGCAGTCCAGAGGCGCAAACTAATGAAAAACTGTTTTTT,CASSPEAQTNEKLFF
TRBJ2-1,large,TRBV7-8,TRBD1,TGTGCCAGCAGCCTCCGGACAGGGAACAATGAGCAGTTCTTC,CASSLRTGNNEQFF
TRBJ1-2,medium-sized,TRBV6-2/TRBV6-3,TRBD1,TGTGCCATCTCTATAGGGGGCCGGAACTATGGCTACACCTTC,CAISIGGRNYGYTF
TRBJ1-5,many,TRBV16,.,TGTGCCAGCAGCCAAGGGGACTCTTATCAGCCCCAGCATTTT,CASSQGDSYQPQHF
TRBJ2-1,medium-sized,TRBV7-2,.,TGTGCCAGCAGCTTAGGGGACAAGTCCTACAATGAGCAGTTCTTC,CASSLGDKSYNEQFF
TRBJ1-3,large,TRBV20-1,.,TGCAGTGCTAGGGCAAGCGGTTTTAACACCATATATTTT,CSARASGFNTIYF
TRBJ1-6,.,TRBV4-2,.,TGTGCCAGCAGCCAAGATAATTCACCCCTCCACTTT,CASSQDNSPLHF
TRBJ1-2,.,TRBV27,TRBD1,TGTGCCAGCAGTTTAGGGACAGGCCCCGGAGCCTATGGCTACACCTTC,CASSLGTGPGAYGYTF